Given below is one T cell receptor (beta chain) in context. High-throughput TCR beta sequencing covered peripheral CD8+ and CD4+ T cells. The CDR3 sequence is 11 residues long. V was pared by 1 base and J by 14 bases, with 2 bases of the junction left unmatched. After extraction with the RNeasy kit, roughly 0.45 to 1 ug of the RNA was reverse transcribed using random hexamers. TCRdb reprocessed the immunoSEQ multiplex PCR reads with MiXCR, giving one entry per CDR3 protein. Here the sample spans roughly 250,000 distinct CDR3 sequences, 96% being singletons. This record belongs to a study of CD8 T cells in Susac syndrome.

The material sequenced was CD4+ T cells from PBMCs. This chain joins TRBV12-3 or TRBV12-4 and TRBJ2-4, with TRBD1 identical over 7 bases. This receptor was obtained from a human donor with Susac syndrome. CDR3 in amino acids: CASSLVGQEYF. Here the CDR3 DNA reads TGTGCCAGCAGTTTAGTCGGACAGGAGTACTTC.